The source of this T cell receptor beta chain is a study of response to subunit inactivated influenza vaccine. Study results and limitations: The authors suggested that few new T cells are recruited per seasonal influenza vaccination.

A remark on this clonotype: Its antigen is unknown.

The V end was cut by 1 base, the J end by 8 bases, with 8 bases between. The CDR3 has 12 residues. Germline V gene lookup returns CDR1 LGHDT and CDR2 YNNKEL (reference sequence). TCRdb processed the RT-PCR reads anew with MiXCR; each CDR3 protein has one entry. The table shows around 580,000 distinct CDR3 sequences, with over 9.5% occurring only once. This rearrangement joins TRBV3-1 to TRBJ1-1; no clear D. The sequences come from PBMCs from blood, collected on the day of vaccination. The TCR was taken from a man in his fifties or sixties who received an inactivated influenza vaccine. For the CDR3, the DNA is TGTGCCAGCAGCCAAGGTCCGGGGGAAGCTTTCTTT. This encodes CASSQGPGEAFF.